The clone carrying this T cell receptor (beta chain) occurred a few times. Antigen: not known. This record belongs to a study of vaccination and CD4 T cells after COVID-19. The Oncomine TCR Beta short-read assay was applied to DNA of cultured CD4+ T cells. Cultured CD4+ T cells yielded the extracted genomic DNA. A single record per CDR3 protein comes from TCRdb applying MiXCR to the PCR reads. Here the sample spans around 10,000 distinct CDR3 sequences, approximately 31% being singletons. Stated treatment: roughly 10-day PBMC culture with coronavirus spike peptide pools or control peptides (ViraFEST assay). From the unexposed donor, CD4+ T cells were collected ahead of the COVID-19 pandemic (2011-2018). This TCR derives from a human donor in good health. The sequenced material came from CD4+ T cells from blood, cultured in vitro.

CDR3 residues: CATRPTGTTEAFF. The CDR3 DNA reads as TGCGCCACCAGACCGACAGGGACCACTGAAGCTTTCTTT. The J gene is TRBJ1-1, the V gene TRBV10-1, with TRBD1 matching 7 bases. The germline gives CDR1 WNHNN, CDR2 SYGVQD (reference sequence). The CDR3 extends over 13 amino acids. The V gene end was trimmed by 10 bases and the J gene end by 4 bases; junction bases not matched to a gene: 9.